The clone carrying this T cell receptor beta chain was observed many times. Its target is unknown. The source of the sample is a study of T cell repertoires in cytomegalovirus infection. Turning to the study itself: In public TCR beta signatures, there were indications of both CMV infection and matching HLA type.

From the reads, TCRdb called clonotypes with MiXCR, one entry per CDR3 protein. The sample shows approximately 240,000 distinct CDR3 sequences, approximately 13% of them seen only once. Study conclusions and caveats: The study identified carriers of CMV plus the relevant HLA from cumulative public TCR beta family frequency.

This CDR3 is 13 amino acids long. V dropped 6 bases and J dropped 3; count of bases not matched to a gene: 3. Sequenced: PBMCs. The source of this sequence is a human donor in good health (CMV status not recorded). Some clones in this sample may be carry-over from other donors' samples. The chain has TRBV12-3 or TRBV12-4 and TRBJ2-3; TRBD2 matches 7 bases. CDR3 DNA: TGTGCCAGCAGGCTAGCGGAAACAGATACGCAGTATTTT. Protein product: CASRLAETDTQYF.